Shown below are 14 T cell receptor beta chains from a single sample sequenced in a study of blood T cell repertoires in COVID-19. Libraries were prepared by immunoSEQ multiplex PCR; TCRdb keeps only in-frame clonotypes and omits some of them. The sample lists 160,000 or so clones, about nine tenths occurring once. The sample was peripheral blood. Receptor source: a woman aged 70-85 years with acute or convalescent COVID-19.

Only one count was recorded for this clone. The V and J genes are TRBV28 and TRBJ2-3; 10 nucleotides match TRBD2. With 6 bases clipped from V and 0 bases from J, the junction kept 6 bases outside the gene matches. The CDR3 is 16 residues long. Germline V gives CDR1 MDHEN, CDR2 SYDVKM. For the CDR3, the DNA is TGTGCCAGCAGCCTGACTAGCGGGCCTAGCACAGATACGCAGTATTTT. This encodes CASSLTSGPSTDTQYF.

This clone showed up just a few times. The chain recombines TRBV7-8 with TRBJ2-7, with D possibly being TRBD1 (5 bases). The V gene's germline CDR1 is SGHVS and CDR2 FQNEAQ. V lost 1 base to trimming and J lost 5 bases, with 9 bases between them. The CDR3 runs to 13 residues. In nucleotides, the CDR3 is TGTGCCAGCAGCTTAGACGGCAGGGACGAGCAGTACTTC. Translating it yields CASSLDGRDEQYF.

The DNA of the CDR3 is TGTGCCAGCAGCCAAGATAGGGGACAGCTCTACGAGCAGTACTTC. It codes for CASSQDRGQLYEQYF. V usage is TRBV4-2 and J usage is TRBJ2-7, with 7 positions matching TRBD1. V dropped 0 bases and J dropped 3; count of bases not matched to a gene: 5. This CDR3 has 15 residues. Germline V gene data show CDR1 as LGHNA and CDR2 as YNFKEQ.

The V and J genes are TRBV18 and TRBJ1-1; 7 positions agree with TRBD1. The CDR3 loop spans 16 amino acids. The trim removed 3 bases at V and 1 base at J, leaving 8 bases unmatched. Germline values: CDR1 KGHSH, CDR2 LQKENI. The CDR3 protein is CASSPRGVGPNTEAFF. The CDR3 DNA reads TGTGCCAGCTCACCCAGGGGGGTTGGACCGAACACTGAAGCTTTCTTT.

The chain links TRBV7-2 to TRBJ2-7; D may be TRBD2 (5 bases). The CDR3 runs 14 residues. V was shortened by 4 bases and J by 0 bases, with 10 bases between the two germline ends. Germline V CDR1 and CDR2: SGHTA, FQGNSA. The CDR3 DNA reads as TGTGCCAGCAGCTCTAGCAGCAGCTCCTACGAGCAGTACTTC. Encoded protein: CASSSSSSSYEQYF. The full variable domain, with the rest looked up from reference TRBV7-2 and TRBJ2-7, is GAGVSQSPSNKVTEKGKDVELRCDPISGHTALYWYRQSLGQGLEFLIYFQGNSAPDKSGLPSDRFSAERTGGSVSTLTIQRTQQEDSAVYLCASSSSSSSYEQYFGPGTRLTVT.

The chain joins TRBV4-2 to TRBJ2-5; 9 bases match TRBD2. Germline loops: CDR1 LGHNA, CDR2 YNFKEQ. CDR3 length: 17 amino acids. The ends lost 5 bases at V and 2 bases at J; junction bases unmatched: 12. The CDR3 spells CASSTSFSGGWQETQYF. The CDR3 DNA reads TGTGCCAGCAGCACTTCGTTTAGCGGGGGATGGCAAGAGACCCAGTACTTC.

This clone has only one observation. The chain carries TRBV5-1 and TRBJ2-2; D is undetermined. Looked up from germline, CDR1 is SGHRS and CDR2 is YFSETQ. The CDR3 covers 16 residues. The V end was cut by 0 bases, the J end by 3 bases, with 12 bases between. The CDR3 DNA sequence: TGCGCCAGCAGCTTGGGAGCGTTTTGGGACACCGGGGAGCTGTTTTTT. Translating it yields CASSLGAFWDTGELFF.

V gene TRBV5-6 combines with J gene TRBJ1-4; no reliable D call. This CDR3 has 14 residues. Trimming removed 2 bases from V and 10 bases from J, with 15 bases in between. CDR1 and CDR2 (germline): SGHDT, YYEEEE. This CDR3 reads CASSLWSALPKLFF. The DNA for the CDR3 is TGTGCCAGCAGCTTATGGAGTGCTCTCCCAAAACTGTTTTTT.

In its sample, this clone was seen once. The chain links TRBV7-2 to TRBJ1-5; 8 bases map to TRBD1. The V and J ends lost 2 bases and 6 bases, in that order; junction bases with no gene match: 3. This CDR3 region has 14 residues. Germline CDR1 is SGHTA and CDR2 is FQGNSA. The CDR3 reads CASSLQGAGQPQHF. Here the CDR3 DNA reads TGTGCCAGCAGCTTACAGGGGGCTGGTCAGCCCCAGCATTTT.

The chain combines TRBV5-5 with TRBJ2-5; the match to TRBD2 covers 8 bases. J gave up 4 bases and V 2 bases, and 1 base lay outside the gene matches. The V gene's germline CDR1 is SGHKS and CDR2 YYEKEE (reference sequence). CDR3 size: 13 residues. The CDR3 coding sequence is TGTGCCAGCAGCTTAGCGGGAGCAGAGACCCAGTACTTC. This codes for CASSLAGAETQYF.

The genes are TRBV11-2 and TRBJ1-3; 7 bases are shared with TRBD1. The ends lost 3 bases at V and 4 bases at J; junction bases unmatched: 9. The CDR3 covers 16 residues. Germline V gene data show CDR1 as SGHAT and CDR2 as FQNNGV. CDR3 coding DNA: TGTGCCAGCAGCTTCGGACAGGTCCGGGGGGGAAACACCATATATTTT. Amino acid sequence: CASSFGQVRGGNTIYF.

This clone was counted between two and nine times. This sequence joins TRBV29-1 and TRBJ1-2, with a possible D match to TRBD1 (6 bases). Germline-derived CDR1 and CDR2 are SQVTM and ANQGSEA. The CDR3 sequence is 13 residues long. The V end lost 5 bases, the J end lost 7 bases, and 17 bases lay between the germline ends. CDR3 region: CSVNPGTQGGYTF. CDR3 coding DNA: TGCAGCGTTAACCCTGGGACACAGGGTGGCTACACCTTC.

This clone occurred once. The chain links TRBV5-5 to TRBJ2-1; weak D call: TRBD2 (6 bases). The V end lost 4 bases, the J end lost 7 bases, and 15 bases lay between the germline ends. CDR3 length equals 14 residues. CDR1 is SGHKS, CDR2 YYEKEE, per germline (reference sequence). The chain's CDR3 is CASSMGEDRNEQFF. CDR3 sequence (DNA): TGTGCCAGCAGCATGGGGGAGGACCGGAATGAGCAGTTCTTC.

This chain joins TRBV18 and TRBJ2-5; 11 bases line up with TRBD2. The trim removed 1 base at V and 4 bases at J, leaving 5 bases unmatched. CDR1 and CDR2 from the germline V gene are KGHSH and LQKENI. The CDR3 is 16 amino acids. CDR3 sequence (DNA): TGTGCCAGCTCACCACTGGCCGGGACTAGCGGAGAGACCCAGTACTTC. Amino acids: CASSPLAGTSGETQYF.